These T cell receptor beta chains were read from a single sample in a study of CD8+CD57+ T cells in acquired aplastic anemia. TCRdb passed the reads through MiXCR, listing each CDR3 protein once. The sample gives roughly 250,000 distinct CDR3 sequences, less than 85% of which show up once; 35% to 50% is in the top ten. Sequencing used sorted CD4+, CD8+, or CD8+CD57+ T cells (not recorded which) from PBMCs. The receptors shown here come from a human donor with aplastic anemia. The CDR3 runs from the conserved cysteine through the conserved F or W. A D gene is named only where the DNA matches it firmly. Size tells how often a clone was seen (once, few, many) or the class of an expanded clone, and some rows leave it out.

size: .; D: .; V: TRBV5-4; J: TRBJ2-2; CDR3: CASSLTVAGELFF; DNA: TGTGCCAGCAGCCTTACGGTCGCCGGGGAGCTGTTTTTT
size: .; D: .; V: TRBV7-4; J: TRBJ2-1; CDR3: CASSVLGGLAQAPQFF; DNA: .
size: .; D: TRBD2; V: TRBV5-1; J: TRBJ2-1; CDR3: CASSFGTYGRSDEQFF; DNA: TGCGCCAGCAGCTTTGGAACATACGGGAGGAGCGATGAGCAGTTCTTC
size: .; D: .; V: TRBV9; J: TRBJ2-5; CDR3: CASSVGDRQGGNKYF; DNA: TGTGCCAGCAGCGTGGGGGACCGACAGGGAGGAAACAAGTACTTC
size: .; D: .; V: TRBV7-8; J: TRBJ2-7; CDR3: CASSELEPLLYEYYF; DNA: TGTGCCAGCAGTGAACTAGAGCCCCTACTCTACGAGTATTACTTC
size: few; D: TRBD2; V: TRBV7-9; J: TRBJ2-2; CDR3: CASSLAGSYGANVLFF; DNA: TGTGCTAGCAGCTTAGCGGGTAGCTACGGGGCCAACGTCCTGTTTTTT
size: few; D: TRBD1; V: TRBV6-5; J: TRBJ1-1; CDR3: CASRQPRTEQGEAFF; DNA: TGTGCCAGCAGACAACCGAGGACGGAACAGGGGGAAGCTTTCTTT
size: .; D: .; V: TRBV7-2; J: TRBJ1-1; CDR3: CASSPGAGTGNYDFF; DNA: TGTGCCAGCAGCCCAGGGGCCGGAACAGGGAACTATGATTTCTTT
size: .; D: TRBD1; V: TRBV15; J: TRBJ2-1; CDR3: CASRNRGSLGEQFF; DNA: TGTGCCAGCAGAAACAGGGGCTCACTCGGTGAGCAGTTCTTC
size: .; D: .; V: TRBV2; J: TRBJ2-3; CDR3: CASSVATGAGTKYF; DNA: .
size: .; D: .; V: TRBV11-3; J: TRBJ1-2; CDR3: CASSTDEEGLVYGYTF; DNA: TGTGCCAGCAGCACTGACGAGGAGGGGCTCGTATATGGCTACACCTTC
size: .; D: .; V: TRBV7-2; J: TRBJ2-1; CDR3: CASSMDWTNEQFF; DNA: TGTGCCAGCAGCATGGACTGGACGAATGAGCAGTTCTTC
size: .; D: TRBD2; V: TRBV9; J: TRBJ2-3; CDR3: CASRDGGRDTTQF; DNA: TGTGCCAGCAGGGACGGCGGGAGAGATACGACGCAGTTT
size: once; D: .; V: TRBV7-8; J: TRBJ2-3; CDR3: CASSAGRDTDTQYF; DNA: TGTGCCAGCAGTGCCGGACGAGACACAGATACGCAGTATTTT
size: once; D: .; V: TRBV7-3; J: TRBJ2-5; CDR3: CASSAGWGETQYF; DNA: TGTGCCAGCAGTGCGGGGTGGGGTGAGACCCAGTACTTC
size: .; D: .; V: TRBV20-1; J: TRBJ1-4; CDR3: CSARDSDKEDEKLFF; DNA: TGCAGTGCCAGAGACAGCGACAAGGAAGATGAAAAACTGTTTTTT
size: once; D: .; V: TRBV7-2; J: TRBJ2-1; CDR3: CASSLGRAGGQDQQFF; DNA: TGTGCCAGCAGCCTGGGGCGCGCAGGCGGTCAGGATCAGCAGTTCTTC
size: .; D: .; V: TRBV7-8; J: TRBJ1-2; CDR3: CASSLAGTKISGYTF; DNA: TGTGCCAGCAGCTTAGCGGGAACCAAAATTTCTGGCTACACCTTC
size: .; D: .; V: TRBV7-9; J: TRBJ2-5; CDR3: CASSLAWGYEDNLYF; DNA: TGTGCCAGCAGCTTAGCTTGGGGATACGAAGACAACCTGTACTTC
size: few; D: .; V: TRBV15; J: TRBJ1-2; CDR3: CATSRDYGVGYGYTF; DNA: TGTGCCACCAGCAGAGATTACGGTGTTGGCTATGGCTACACCTTC
size: many; D: .; V: TRBV5-1; J: TRBJ2-3; CDR3: CASSDYSINTQYF; DNA: TGCGCCAGCAGCGATTACAGCATCAACACGCAGTATTTT
size: .; D: .; V: TRBV9; J: TRBJ1-1; CDR3: CASSVEPARNQPPFF; DNA: TGTGCCAGCAGCGTAGAGCCCGCCCGAAATCAGCCCCCTTTCTTT
size: .; D: .; V: TRBV7-4; J: TRBJ1-6; CDR3: CASSVVDSPNSPHHF; DNA: TGTGCCAGCAGCGTAGTGGACTCACCGAATTCGCCCCACCACTTT
size: .; D: TRBD2; V: TRBV7-9; J: TRBJ2-3; CDR3: CASSLAGGPATEQF; DNA: TGTGCCAGCAGCTTAGCGGGAGGGCCCGCTACGGAGCAGTTT
size: .; D: .; V: TRBV7-6; J: TRBJ2-6; CDR3: CASSLAAAPYNEQLTF; DNA: TGTGCCAGCAGCTTAGCAGCGGCCCCCTACAATGAGCAGCTGACTTTC
size: .; D: TRBD1; V: TRBV20-1; J: TRBJ1-5; CDR3: CSARDSTGTGHRSNQPQHF; DNA: TGCAGTGCTAGAGATTCAACTGGGACAGGGCATAGGAGCAATCAGCCCCAGCATTTT
size: .; D: .; V: TRBV5-1; J: TRBJ1-1; CDR3: CASSLLADSGRAFF; DNA: TGCGCCAGCAGCTTGCTGGCCGACAGCGGGAGAGCTTTCTTT
size: .; D: .; V: TRBV5-6; J: TRBJ1-2; CDR3: CASSLERAGEDGYTF; DNA: TGTGCCAGCAGCTTGGAGAGGGCAGGGGAGGATGGCTACACCTTC
size: .; D: .; V: TRBV7-2; J: TRBJ2-5; CDR3: CASSRARDHDTQYF; DNA: TGTGCCAGCAGCAGAGCGAGAGATCACGATACGCAGTACTTC
size: .; D: .; V: TRBV20-1; J: TRBJ2-1; CDR3: CSASHVGGANLQFF; DNA: TGCAGTGCCAGTCACGTGGGGGGGGCCAATCTTCAGTTCTTC
size: .; D: TRBD2; V: TRBV15; J: TRBJ2-3; CDR3: CATSCGGGAYAQYF; DNA: TGTGCCACCAGCTGCGGGGGAGGAGCCTACGCGCAGTATTTT
size: many; D: TRBD2; V: TRBV9; J: TRBJ2-2; CDR3: CASSNPGRAQPGELFF; DNA: TGTGCCAGCAGCAACCCTGGGAGGGCGCAACCCGGGGAGCTGTTTTTT
size: .; D: .; V: TRBV7-9; J: TRBJ2-5; CDR3: CADEGAAYQETQDF; DNA: TGTGCCGACGAGGGAGCTGCGTACCAAGAGACCCAGGACTTC
size: .; D: TRBD1; V: TRBV19; J: TRBJ2-7; CDR3: CASSPAGQVYEQYF; DNA: TGTGCCAGTAGTCCCGCGGGACAGGTTTACGAGCAGTACTTC
size: .; D: TRBD1; V: TRBV7-2; J: TRBJ1-1; CDR3: CASSLDWTGNSEAFF; DNA: TGTGCCAGCAGCTTAGATTGGACAGGGAACTCTGAAGCTTTCTTT
size: .; D: TRBD1; V: TRBV7-2; J: TRBJ1-2; CDR3: CASSLAGGALYGYYTF; DNA: TGTGCCAGCAGCTTGGCAGGGGGCGCCCTCTATGGCTACTACACCTTC
size: once; D: .; V: TRBV2; J: TRBJ1-5; CDR3: CASSVEGSFNQPHHF; DNA: TGTGCCAGCAGCGTAGAGGGCTCTTTTAATCAGCCCCACCATTTT
size: .; D: .; V: TRBV7-3; J: TRBJ2-3; CDR3: CASSLRPISYQQSF; DNA: TGTGCCAGCAGCTTAAGGCCGATCTCCTACCAACAGTCCTTT
size: many; D: .; V: TRBV7-8; J: TRBJ2-7; CDR3: CASSLAGGNDTQYF; DNA: TGTGCCAGCAGCTTAGCGGGAGGTAACGATACGCAGTATTTC
size: .; D: .; V: TRBV7-3; J: TRBJ2-3; CDR3: CATRIPGGTHTQYF; DNA: TGTGCTACTAGGATCCCGGGTGGTACACATACGCAGTATTTT
size: .; D: TRBD1; V: TRBV7-9; J: TRBJ2-7; CDR3: CASSHWDSHDTQYF; DNA: TGTGCCAGCAGCCATTGGGACAGTCACGATACGCAGTATTTC
size: .; D: .; V: TRBV7-9; J: TRBJ1-2; CDR3: CASSASTSGYSF; DNA: TGTGCCAGCAGCGCTAGTACCAGCGGCTACAGCTTC
size: .; D: TRBD2; V: TRBV7-8; J: TRBJ2-1; CDR3: CASSFPGGPDTQDQFF; DNA: TGTGCCAGCAGCTTTCCGGGAGGTCCCGATACGCAGGATCAGTTCTTC
size: .; D: .; V: TRBV7-9; J: TRBJ2-3; CDR3: CASSRVQRTLNDQQYF; DNA: TGTGCCAGCAGCAGAGTACAACGGACTCTAAATGATCAGCAGTATTTT
size: .; D: .; V: TRBV7-3; J: TRBJ2-7; CDR3: CASSTARGHSSEHYF; DNA: TGTGCCAGCAGCACGGCCAGGGGCCATTCGTCCGAGCACTACTTC
size: .; D: .; V: TRBV7-8; J: TRBJ1-2; CDR3: CASSFNRGGDYGYTF; DNA: TGTGCCAGCAGCTTTAATCGAGGCGGGGACTATGGCTACACCTTC
size: .; D: .; V: TRBV25-1; J: TRBJ1-1; CDR3: CASSRGNTEAFF; DNA: TGTGCCAGCAGCCGGGGAAACACTGAAGCTTTCTTT
size: .; D: TRBD1; V: TRBV5-5; J: TRBJ2-7; CDR3: CASSLARTGGLEQYF; DNA: TGTGCCAGCAGCTTGGCGAGGACAGGGGGCCTCGAGCAGTACTTC
size: .; D: .; V: TRBV7-9; J: TRBJ2-5; CDR3: CASSLDFFWVGNTQYF; DNA: TGTGCCAGCAGCTTAGATTTCTTCTGGGTGGGGAACACCCAGTACTTC
size: .; D: .; V: TRBV7-2; J: TRBJ1-6; CDR3: CASSLGGGGYNSPLRF; DNA: TGTGCCAGCAGCTTGGGGGGGGGCGGCTATAATTCCCCCCTCCGCTTT
size: few; D: .; V: TRBV5-4; J: TRBJ1-5; CDR3: CASSFTSTQPQHF; DNA: TGTGCCAGCAGCTTTACTAGCACTCAGCCCCAGCATTTT
size: once; D: .; V: TRBV14; J: TRBJ2-1; CDR3: CASSKDRRGVFSSYNEQFF; DNA: TGTGCCAGCAGCAAAGACAGACGGGGAGTCTTCAGCTCCTACAATGAGCAGTTCTTC
size: .; D: .; V: TRBV20-1; J: TRBJ2-6; CDR3: CSAWSRPGANVLTF; DNA: TGCAGTGCTTGGAGTAGGCCCGGGGCCAACGTCCTGACTTTC
size: .; D: TRBD1; V: TRBV4-2; J: TRBJ1-1; CDR3: CASSPNRGQGTEAFF; DNA: TGTGCCAGCAGTCCGAACAGGGGTCAAGGCACTGAAGCTTTCTTT
size: .; D: .; V: TRBV7-9; J: TRBJ2-1; CDR3: CASSHPYSHTLGMQFF; DNA: TGTGCCAGCAGCCATCCCTATAGCCACACTCTCGGTATGCAGTTCTTC
size: .; D: .; V: TRBV20-1; J: TRBJ2-1; CDR3: CSARDRATSNNEQFF; DNA: TGCAGTGCTAGAGACCGGGCTACTAGCAACAATGAGCAGTTCTTC
size: .; D: .; V: TRBV2; J: TRBJ1-5; CDR3: CASSDGGTDTQHF; DNA: TGTGCCAGCAGCGACGGGGGCACTGATACGCAGCATTTT
size: .; D: TRBD1; V: TRBV5-1; J: TRBJ2-7; CDR3: CASSLAVSLQGANEQYF; DNA: TGCGCCAGCAGCTTGGCCGTATCACTACAGGGGGCTAACGAGCAGTACTTC
size: .; D: TRBD2; V: TRBV11-3; J: TRBJ2-7; CDR3: CASSLRSGGAYEQYF; DNA: TGTGCCAGCAGCTTACGTAGCGGGGGGGCTTACGAGCAGTACTTC